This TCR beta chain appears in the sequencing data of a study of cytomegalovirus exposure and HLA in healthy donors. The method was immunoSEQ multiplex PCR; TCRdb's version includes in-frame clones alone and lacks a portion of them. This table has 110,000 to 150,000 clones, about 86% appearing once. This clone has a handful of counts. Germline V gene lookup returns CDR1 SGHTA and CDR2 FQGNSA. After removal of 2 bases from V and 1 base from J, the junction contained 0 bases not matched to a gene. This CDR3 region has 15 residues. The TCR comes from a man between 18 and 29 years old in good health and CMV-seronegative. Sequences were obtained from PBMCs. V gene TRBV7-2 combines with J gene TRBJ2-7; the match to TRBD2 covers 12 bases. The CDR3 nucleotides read TGTGCCAGCAGCTTAACTAGCGGGGGGTCCTACGAGCAGTACTTC. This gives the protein CASSLTSGGSYEQYF.